Listed here is a single TCR beta chain. The length of the CDR3 is 15 residues. The germline V gene encodes CDR1 MGHRA and CDR2 YSYEKL. Unmatched junction bases numbered 6, after V lost 5 bases and J lost 3 bases. These data belong to a study of cytomegalovirus exposure and HLA in healthy donors. The PCR contained 60 Vbeta and 13 Jbeta primers. TCRdb's copy holds only in-frame clones and misses some; the assay was immunoSEQ multiplex PCR. The sample carries 200,000 or so clones, 78% recorded once. The chain links TRBV4-1 to TRBJ2-7, with 11 bases that match TRBD2. The sequencing input was PBMCs. This clonotype was obtained from a woman in her twenties or thirties in good health and CMV-seropositive. The CDR3 region has the DNA TGCGCCAGCAGCTACTCGGGGACTAGCGGCTACGAGCAGTACTTC. The encoded protein is CASSYSGTSGYEQYF.